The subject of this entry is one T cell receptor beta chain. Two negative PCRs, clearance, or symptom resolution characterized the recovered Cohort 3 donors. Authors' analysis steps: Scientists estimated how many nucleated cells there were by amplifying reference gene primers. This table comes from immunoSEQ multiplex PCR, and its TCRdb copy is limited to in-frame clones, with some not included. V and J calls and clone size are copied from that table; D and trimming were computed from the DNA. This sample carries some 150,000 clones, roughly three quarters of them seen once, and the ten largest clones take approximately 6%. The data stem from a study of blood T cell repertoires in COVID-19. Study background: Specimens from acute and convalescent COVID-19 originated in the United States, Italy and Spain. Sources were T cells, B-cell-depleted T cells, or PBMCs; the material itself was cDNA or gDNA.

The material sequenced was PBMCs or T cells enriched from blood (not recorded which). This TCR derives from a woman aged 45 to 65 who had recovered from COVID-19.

For the CDR3, the DNA is TGTGCCAGCAGCTCTCGAGCGGGGTCAGGGCAGCCCCAGCATTTT. Translating gives CASSSRAGSGQPQHF. The J gene is TRBJ1-5, the V gene TRBV7-2; D may be TRBD1 (5 bases). The length of the CDR3 is 15 residues. The V gene's germline CDR1 is SGHTA and CDR2 FQGNSA. V dropped 4 bases and J dropped 7 bases, with 17 bases sitting between them.